The rows below give T cell receptor beta chains drawn from one sample of a study of cytomegalovirus exposure and HLA in healthy donors. Some clones are missing from TCRdb's copy, which holds only in-frame ones; the method was immunoSEQ multiplex PCR. The sample has about 140,000 clones; roughly 80% are singletons. Sequencing was performed on PBMCs. Receptor source: a man aged 40-55 years in good health and CMV-seronegative. Each CDR3 is given with its conserved first and last residue. The order of the fields is J gene, V gene, clone size, D gene, CDR3 DNA, CDR3 protein. D genes are given only for firm matches. Expanded clones are given a class, and other clones once, few, many or no size at all.

TRBJ2-5,TRBV29-1,NA,TRBD1,TGCAGCGTTGACGGGGACAGTTTTGGGACCCAGTACTTC,CSVDGDSFGTQYF
TRBJ1-2,TRBV28,NA,NA,TGTGCCAGCAGGGACAGCTCTAACTATGGCTACACCTTC,CASRDSSNYGYTF
TRBJ2-7,TRBV5-1,NA,NA,TGCGCCAGCAGCGGGGCCGGACGGTCCGCTTCCCCCTACGAGCAGTACTTC,CASSGAGRSASPYEQYF
TRBJ1-1,TRBV27,NA,TRBD1,TGTGCCAGCAGTTTTGGAGGACAGGGAGGGAGGGAAGCTTTCTTT,CASSFGGQGGREAFF
TRBJ1-2,TRBV19,NA,TRBD1,TGTGCCAGTAGTACACAAACAGGGGGCTATGGCTACACCTTC,CASSTQTGGYGYTF
TRBJ1-5,TRBV27,NA,NA,TGTGCCAGCAGTACCAGGGGTACCAATCAGCCCCAGCATTTT,CASSTRGTNQPQHF
TRBJ1-2,TRBV27,NA,TRBD1,TGTGCCAGCGGGGGGACAGGGCTCTTGAACTATGGCTACACCTTC,CASGGTGLLNYGYTF
TRBJ2-1,TRBV15,NA,NA,TGTGCCACCAGCAGAGTTGTGGGACTTAGGGATGAGCAGTTCTTC,CATSRVVGLRDEQFF
TRBJ2-2,TRBV13,NA,TRBD1,TGTGCCAGCAGCTTAGGTTCGGACAGGGGGCACACCGGGGAGCTGTTTTTT,CASSLGSDRGHTGELFF
TRBJ2-4,TRBV7-4,NA,TRBD2,TGTGCCAGCAGCTCCGGCCCCGGGACTAGCGGGGGTCTTGACAAAAACATTCAGTACTTC,CASSSGPGTSGGLDKNIQYF
TRBJ2-7,TRBV5-8,NA,NA,TGTGCCAGCAGCTTGGGCCTGAGCTCCTACGAGCAGTACTTC,CASSLGLSSYEQYF
TRBJ1-1,TRBV5-1,NA,NA,TGCGCCAGCAGCACCTCGGGGTTGAACACTGAAGCTTTCTTT,CASSTSGLNTEAFF
TRBJ2-7,TRBV7-2,NA,NA,TGTGCCAGCAGCTTTGACAGTGCCTCCTACGAGCAGTACTTC,CASSFDSASYEQYF
TRBJ2-3,TRBV5-1,NA,NA,TGCGCCAGCAGCTTGGGAGGGAAAAGCACAGATACGCAGTATTTT,CASSLGGKSTDTQYF
TRBJ2-7,TRBV2,NA,TRBD2,TGTGCCAGCAGTTCCTTAAGAGCGGGGGGACCCTACGAGCAGTACTTC,CASSSLRAGGPYEQYF
TRBJ2-7,TRBV28,NA,NA,TGTGCCAGCAGGCCAACAGGGAGGGGTTTTTACGAGCAGTACTTC,CASRPTGRGFYEQYF
TRBJ2-2,TRBV5-1,NA,NA,TGCGCCAGCAGCCACTACCAAGGGGACACCGGGGAGCTGTTTTTT,CASSHYQGDTGELFF
TRBJ1-2,TRBV5-4,NA,TRBD1,TGTGCCAGCAGTCCCGGACAGGAGAGAGGCTACACCTTC,CASSPGQERGYTF
TRBJ2-7,TRBV6-5,few,NA,TGTGCCAGCAGTTACGATCCGGGCTACGAGCAGTACTTC,CASSYDPGYEQYF
TRBJ2-7,TRBV30,NA,NA,TGTGCCTGGAGTGCGCCAAGGGGGGGGGAAACCTACGAGCAGTACTTC,CAWSAPRGGETYEQYF
TRBJ2-3,TRBV5-5,few,TRBD2,TGTGCCAGCAGCGGAACTAGCGCCGTCTCGGATACGCAGTATTTT,CASSGTSAVSDTQYF
TRBJ2-7,TRBV10-3,few,NA,TGTGCCATCACCCCGTGGCAGAACTACGAGCAGTACTTC,CAITPWQNYEQYF
TRBJ1-1,TRBV5-1,NA,TRBD1,TGCGCCAGCAGTCAAGGACAGGGGGCGACTGAAGCTTTCTTT,CASSQGQGATEAFF
TRBJ1-1,TRBV14,NA,NA,TGTGCCAGCAGCCAAGGCCTATTCGCTTTCTTT,CASSQGLFAFF